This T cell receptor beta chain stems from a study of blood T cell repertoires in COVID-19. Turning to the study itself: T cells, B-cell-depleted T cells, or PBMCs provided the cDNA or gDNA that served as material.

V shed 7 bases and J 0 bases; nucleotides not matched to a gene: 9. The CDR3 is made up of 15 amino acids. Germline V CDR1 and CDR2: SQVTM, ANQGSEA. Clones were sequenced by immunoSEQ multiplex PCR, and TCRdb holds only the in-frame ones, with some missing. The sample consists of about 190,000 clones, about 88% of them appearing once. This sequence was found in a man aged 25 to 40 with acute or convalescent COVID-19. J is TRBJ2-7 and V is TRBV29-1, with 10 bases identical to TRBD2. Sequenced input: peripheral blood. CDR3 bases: TGCAGCGGGATTAACGGGACTAGCGACTCCTACGAGCAGTACTTC. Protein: CSGINGTSDSYEQYF.